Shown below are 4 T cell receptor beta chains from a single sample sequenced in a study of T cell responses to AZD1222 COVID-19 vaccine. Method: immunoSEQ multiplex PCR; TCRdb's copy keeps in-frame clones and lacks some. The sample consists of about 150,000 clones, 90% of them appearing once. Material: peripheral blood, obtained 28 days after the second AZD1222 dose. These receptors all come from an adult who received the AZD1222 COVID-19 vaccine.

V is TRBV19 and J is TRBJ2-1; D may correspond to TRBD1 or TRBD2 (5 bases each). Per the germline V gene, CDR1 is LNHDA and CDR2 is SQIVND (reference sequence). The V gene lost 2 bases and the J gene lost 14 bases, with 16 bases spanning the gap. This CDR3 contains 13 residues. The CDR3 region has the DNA TGTGCCAGTAGTATATCGGAGGCAGGGTTGAAGTTCTTC. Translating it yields CASSISEAGLKFF.

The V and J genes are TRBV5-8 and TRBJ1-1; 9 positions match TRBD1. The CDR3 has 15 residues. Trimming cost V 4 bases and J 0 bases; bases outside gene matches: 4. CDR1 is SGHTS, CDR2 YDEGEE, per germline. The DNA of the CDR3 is TGTGCCAGCAGCCCGAGGGACAGGGTGAACACTGAAGCTTTCTTT. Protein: CASSPRDRVNTEAFF.

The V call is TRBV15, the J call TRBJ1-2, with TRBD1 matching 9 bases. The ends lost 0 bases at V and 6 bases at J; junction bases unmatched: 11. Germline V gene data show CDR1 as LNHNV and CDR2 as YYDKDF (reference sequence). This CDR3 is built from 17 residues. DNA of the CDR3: TGTGCCACCAGCAGAGATCTGGAGGACAGGGGTTTGAATGGCTACACCTTC. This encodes CATSRDLEDRGLNGYTF.

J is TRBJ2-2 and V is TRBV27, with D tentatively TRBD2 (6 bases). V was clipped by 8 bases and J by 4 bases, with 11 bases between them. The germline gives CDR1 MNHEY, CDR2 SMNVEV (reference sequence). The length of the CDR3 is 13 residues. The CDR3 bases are TGTGCCAGCGGCCGGGACTCCACCGGGGAGCTGTTTTTT. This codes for CASGRDSTGELFF.